Detailed here is one T cell receptor beta chain. The antigen is undetermined. Using viral peptide pools, the ViraFEST assay grew out antigen-specific CD4+ T cells prior to sequencing. Culture proceeded for 10 days, and CD4+ T cells were then isolated. Participants got two doses of BNT162b2 or mRNA-1273 vaccine. Fresh IL-2-containing medium replaced half the medium on days 3 and 7. The data were obtained in a study of vaccination effects on CD4 cells after COVID-19. Across the whole study: Sampling occurred a median 72 days post second dose, range 14 to 241.

Clones were sequenced by immunoSEQ multiplex PCR, and TCRdb holds only the in-frame ones, with some missing. Altogether under 80,000 clones are present, around three quarters being singletons, with the ten largest covering 0.85% to 1%. The CDR3 spans 11 residues. V lost 3 bases and J 13 bases, leaving 11 bases between the germline ends. Source: CD4+ T cells from PBMCs cultured with HCoV-OC43 spike peptides, taken after COVID-19 vaccination. Subset reported: HCoV-OC43 spike overlapping peptide pool stimulation. This receptor was taken from a human donor who received a COVID-19 vaccine. This chain connects TRBV12-3 or TRBV12-4 to TRBJ2-3; perhaps TRBD2 as D (5 bases). The CDR3 bases are TGTGCCAGCAGTTTCCGGAAGGAGGAGTATTTT. Translating gives CASSFRKEEYF.